Included here is one T cell receptor beta chain sequence, with context. Its antigen remains unidentified. Base qualities are not recorded, but no much larger clone differs from it by a single base. TCRbeta CDR3 regions were amplified from genomic DNA using the immunoSEQ Assay, a bias-controlled multiplex PCR. In the original analysis: Nucleated cell counts per sample were estimated from amplification of reference gene primers within the assay. Sequence reads were collapsed and filtered to measure the absolute abundance of every unique TCRbeta CDR3 rearrangement. Productive Simpson clonality was computed per sample as the square root of Simpson's diversity index over productive rearrangements. TCRdb retrieved this table from immuneACCESS and kept in-frame rearrangements only. Not all clones are present; in checked studies, unresolved V genes account for under half, and no reason is known for the remainder. The V and J calls and the clone size are those of that table, but D and trimming were determined from the DNA. For this sample there are 90,000 to 120,000 clones; 88% appear just once. Of the sample, around 7% falls within the top ten clones.

The junction shows trimming of 6 bases on V and 8 bases on J, and the gene matches do not reach 8 bases of it. The germline V gene (reference sequence) sets CDR1 to MNHNY and CDR2 to SVGAGI. From the cysteine through the phenylalanine, the CDR3 covers 13 amino acids. The sequence is cut down to CDR3 DNA, 39 bases in frame from base 1. The sample originates from a study of blood T cell repertoires in COVID-19 (dated by TCRdb to the early 2020s). For the study in its entirety: Collaborator samples came from the United States, Italy and Spain and covered acute and convalescent phases of COVID-19. Deeply sampled blood TCRbeta repertoires from subjects exposed to, actively infected with, or recovered from COVID-19 were included in the dataset. Samples came from the ongoing ImmuneRACE study (first 160 participants) plus 1,254 subjects from 6 global collaborators. HLA class I and class II types, where available, came from metadata supplied by the sample provider rather than from assay-based typing. The prospective study material was composed of cDNA or gDNA derived from T cells, B-cell-depleted T cells, or PBMCs. Nearly every sample came with metadata listing a de-identified subject ID, COVID-19 status, age in years and sex. The repertoires were released in a freely available public database meant as a resource for research on the immune response to SARS-CoV-2.

Whole blood was collected in K2EDTA tubes by collaborating institutions according to the institutions' own protocols. For TCRbeta analysis, collaborator samples were shipped as frozen whole blood, as isolated PBMCs, or as DNA extracted from either sample type. Beyond this particular receptor, the publication reports: The amount of clinical and demographic metadata varied by source and participant and was provided uncurated.

The sample taken for sequencing was peripheral blood. The sequence joins TRBV6-6 to TRBJ1-1; the central 8 bases match TRBD1. The TCR was taken from a man in his fifties with active or convalescent COVID-19. In nucleotides, the sequence is TGTGCCAGCAGGCCTGGACAGGGCGGGGAAGCTTTCTTT. Translation gives CASRPGQGGEAFF.